This T cell receptor (beta chain) was sequenced in a study of cytomegalovirus exposure and HLA in healthy donors. Study-wide results and limits: Solely CMV serostatus was available to characterize immune exposure. In a later analysis, productive TCRs from donors in an Asian-associated ancestry cluster reportedly carried fewer N-insertions than the cohort mean.

Per the germline V gene, CDR1 is GTSNPN and CDR2 is SVGIG (reference sequence). The CDR3 contains 18 residues. Deletions cut 5 bases from V and 3 bases from J, with 25 bases between. Both 60 Vbeta primers and 13 Jbeta primers went into the PCR. TCRdb's table, derived via immunoSEQ multiplex PCR, lists solely in-frame clones and lacks some. The listing records roughly 190,000 clones. With respect to this clone: The antigen remains unidentified.

The rearrangement joins TRBV30 to TRBJ2-2, with D possibly matching TRBD2 (6 bases). This receptor was obtained from a woman between 18 and 29 years old in good health and CMV-seropositive. What was sequenced was PBMCs. Here the CDR3 DNA reads TGTGCCTGGGGCAAGGGGCTAGCGCTCTGGGAGGACACCGGGGAGCTGTTTTTT. Its translation: CAWGKGLALWEDTGELFF.